Listed here are 12 T cell receptor beta chains from one sample, sequenced in a study of shared clonotypes between healthy human individuals. Sequencing used immunoSEQ multiplex PCR; TCRdb keeps in-frame clones, though not all of them. The data contain a few million clones, more than 85% of them singletons. Sequencing used naive CD4+ T cells from PBMCs. Subset of the sample: CD45RA+ positively selected. The receptors were sampled from a man between 18 and 29 years old in good health. Some clones in this sample may be carry-over from other donors' samples.

The rearrangement uses TRBV5-8 and TRBJ1-1, with a tentative D call TRBD1 (6 bases). Germline assignment: CDR1 SGHTS and CDR2 YDEGEE. This CDR3 comprises 14 residues. The V gene lost 0 bases and the J gene lost 4 bases, with 10 bases spanning the gap. CDR3 coding DNA: TGTGCCAGCAGCTTGGGGAACAGGGCCACTGAAGCTTTCTTT. This translates into CASSLGNRATEAFF.

The chain couples TRBV28 to TRBJ2-7; 9 bases map to TRBD1. CDR3 size: 19 residues. Germline trimming cut 6 bases from V and 3 bases from J; bases unmatched to any gene: 21. Per germline, CDR1 MDHEN and CDR2 SYDVKM. CDR3 sequence (DNA): TGTGCCAGCAGCCATTCTTTCGGGACAGGGAGGGTAAAGGTCTACGAGCAGTACTTC. It is translated as CASSHSFGTGRVKVYEQYF.

On this clone itself: Other DNA sequences in this specimen translate into the identical CDR3. The chain has TRBV7-9 and TRBJ2-1; the match to TRBD2 covers 15 bases. The CDR3 loop spans 19 amino acids. Looked up from germline, CDR1 is SEHNR and CDR2 is FQNEAQ (reference sequence). Trimming took 5 bases from V and 2 from J; bases not matched to a gene: 10. The CDR3 nucleotides read TGTGCCAGCAGCCAAGGGGGACTAGCGGGAGGTCGGCCCTACAATGAGCAGTTCTTC. Translation: CASSQGGLAGGRPYNEQFF.

This clone was seen only once. The chain combines TRBV19 with TRBJ2-1; D may be TRBD2 (6 bases). The CDR3 runs 15 residues. Trimming left V 8 bases short and J 2 bases short, with 16 bases between. Germline CDR1 is LNHDA and CDR2 is SQIVND (reference sequence). In DNA, the CDR3 is TGTGCCAGTTCCCCCTTCGGGAGTGCCTACAATGAGCAGTTCTTC. Protein: CASSPFGSAYNEQFF.

The CDR3 coding sequence is TGTGCCAGCAGCTTAGCGCACTACGAGCAGTACTTC. Its protein product is CASSLAHYEQYF. The V and J genes are TRBV7-9 and TRBJ2-7; D unresolved. CDR1 is SEHNR, CDR2 FQNEAQ, per germline (reference sequence). Trimming pared 0 bases from V and 3 bases from J, leaving 3 bases between. CDR3 length equals 12 residues.

The rearrangement links TRBV5-1 to TRBJ2-1; TRBD2 matches at 14 bases. The germline gives CDR1 SGHRS, CDR2 YFSETQ. The CDR3 covers 20 residues. Trimming at V came to 4 bases and at J to 4 bases, leaving 16 bases not matched to a gene. The CDR3 loop is CASSKSTGTSGSRRYNEQFF. CDR3 DNA: TGCGCCAGCAGCAAGTCTACCGGGACTAGCGGGAGCAGACGGTACAATGAGCAGTTCTTC.

V gene TRBV13 combines with J gene TRBJ1-4; D gene ambiguous. This CDR3 spans 16 amino acids. V gave up 5 bases and J gave up 4 bases, with 17 bases separating them. CDR1 and CDR2 from the germline V gene are PRHDT and FYEKMQ (reference sequence). The CDR3 sequence: CASSPPRGNGNEKLFF. CDR3 DNA: TGTGCCAGCAGCCCCCCAAGAGGGAACGGTAATGAAAAACTGTTTTTT.

The V call is TRBV7-3, the J call TRBJ2-1; 10 bases are a match to TRBD2. This CDR3 comprises 14 residues. Germline V gene sequence: CDR1 SGHTA, CDR2 FQGTGA. After removal of 4 bases from V and 6 bases from J, the junction contained 3 bases not matched to a gene. The CDR3 coding sequence is TGTGCCAGCAGCTCCCCTAGCGGGAGCAATGAGCAGTTCTTC. As protein: CASSSPSGSNEQFF.

The chain has TRBV4-1 and TRBJ2-1; D is unclear. The germline CDR1 and CDR2 sequences are MGHRA and YSYEKL. Trimming stripped 3 bases from V and 8 bases from J, with 11 bases between. This CDR3 has 13 amino acids. The CDR3 loop reads CASSHRTLYEQFF. The CDR3 DNA sequence: TGCGCCAGCAGCCACCGGACGCTCTATGAGCAGTTCTTC.

This clone was detected only once. V usage is TRBV7-3 and J usage is TRBJ2-2; 7 bases align to TRBD2. With 5 bases clipped from V and 6 bases from J, the junction kept 18 bases outside the gene matches. The CDR3 runs to 18 residues. Germline V CDR1 and CDR2: SGHTA, FQGTGA. The CDR3 protein is CASSPSRGVPLFPGELFF. The CDR3 nucleotides read TGTGCCAGCAGCCCTTCCCGGGGGGTACCATTATTTCCCGGGGAGCTGTTTTTT.

The V gene is TRBV6-1, the J gene TRBJ1-4; maybe TRBD1 (6 bases). The CDR3 is made up of 16 amino acids. V lost 2 bases and J lost 2, with 12 bases in between. Germline V gene data show CDR1 as MNHNS and CDR2 as SASEGT. The CDR3 DNA is TGTGCCAGCAGTGAAAGGGGGGTTGGCACTAATGAAAAACTGTTTTTT. The encoded protein is CASSERGVGTNEKLFF.

CDR3 DNA sequence: TGTGCCAGCAGTCCGCGACCGGGATGGGAGCAGTTCTTC. Protein product: CASSPRPGWEQFF. V and J are TRBV27 and TRBJ2-1; D may be TRBD2 (5 bases). Trimming stripped 5 bases from V and 10 bases from J, with 15 bases between. This CDR3 has 13 residues. CDR1 and CDR2 from the germline V gene are MNHEY and SMNVEV (reference sequence).